The 24 T cell receptor beta chains reported below all come from one sample, sequenced in a study of T cell repertoires in cytomegalovirus infection. Each CDR3 protein gets one entry after TCRdb re-called the reads with MiXCR. The sample holds 400,000 or so distinct CDR3 sequences; under 40% are singletons and the top ten take around 13%. Material: PBMCs. The receptors stem from a human donor in good health (CMV status not recorded). Some clones in this sample may be carry-over from other donors' samples.

The chain combines TRBV28 with TRBJ2-7; TRBD2 might be the D (6 bases). Germline-derived CDR1 and CDR2 are MDHEN and SYDVKM. The ends were cut back, 2 bases at V and 1 base at J, with 21 bases in the middle. CDR3 length: 18 amino acids. The CDR3 region has the DNA TGTGCCAGCAGTTTAGTCGGCTCGGAGCCCGGGAGATCCTACGAGCAGTACTTC. Translating it yields CASSLVGSEPGRSYEQYF.

This clonotype was seen a handful of times. The V gene is TRBV19, the J gene TRBJ2-1, with 13 positions matching TRBD2. CDR1 and CDR2 (germline): LNHDA, SQIVND (reference sequence). V shed 7 bases and J 7 bases; nucleotides not matched to a gene: 10. There are 16 residues in the CDR3. The CDR3 DNA follows: TGTGCCAGTACTCTTACTAGCGGGGGGGCCGGGAATGAGCAGTTCTTC. Encoded protein: CASTLTSGGAGNEQFF.

This clonotype is a singleton in its sample. Possible read error: a much larger clone is one base away. The rearrangement links TRBV6-8 to TRBJ1-5; no firm D call. The V and J ends lost 11 bases and 1 base respectively, with 12 bases between them. The CDR3 consists of 13 residues. CDR1 is MNHGY and CDR2 is SAAAGT in the germline V gene. CDR3 amino acids: CASQRSSNQPQHF. CDR3 coding DNA: TGTGCCTCACAAAGGTCCAGCAATCAGCCCCAGCATTTT.

This clonotype has at least ten counts. This chain links TRBV7-2 with TRBJ1-5, with D uncertain. The CDR3 sequence is 12 residues long. Germline loops: CDR1 SGHTA, CDR2 FQGNSA. The V end was cut by 5 bases, the J end by 3 bases, with 5 bases between. The CDR3 protein is CASSRDNQPQHF. As DNA, the CDR3 is TGTGCCAGCAGCAGAGACAATCAGCCCCAGCATTTT.

In this sample, this clonotype turned up once. Just one base apart from a much larger clone, this may be a read error. CDR3 bases: TGTGCCAGCAGCATGGACAGTTCCTACGAGCAGGACTTC. Protein: CASSMDSSYEQDF. The chain has TRBV7-8 and TRBJ2-7; D is possibly TRBD1 (6 bases). The germline V gene has CDR1 SGHVS and CDR2 FQNEAQ. CDR3 size: 13 residues. The variable domain in full, with the rest retrieved from reference TRBV7-8 and TRBJ2-7, is GAGVSQSPRYKVAKRGQDVALRCDPISGHVSLFWYQQALGQGPEFLTYFQNEAQLDKSGLPSDRFFAERPEGSVSTLKIQRTQQEDSAVYLCASSMDSSYEQDFGPGTRLTVT.

The chain is built from TRBV7-2 and TRBJ2-7; TRBD1 matches 9 bases. Germline V CDR1 and CDR2: SGHTA, FQGNSA. This CDR3 has 16 amino acids. Trimming cost V 5 bases and J 3 bases; bases outside gene matches: 11. The CDR3 here is CASSPIVTGQGYEQYF. The DNA for the CDR3 is TGTGCCAGCAGCCCTATAGTTACGGGACAGGGCTACGAGCAGTACTTC. The variable domain in full, with the rest retrieved from reference TRBV7-2 and TRBJ2-7, is GAGVSQSPSNKVTEKGKDVELRCDPISGHTALYWYRQSLGQGLEFLIYFQGNSAPDKSGLPSDRFSAERTGGSVSTLTIQRTQQEDSAVYLCASSPIVTGQGYEQYFGPGTRLTVT.

This clonotype has just one count. V and J are TRBV7-2 and TRBJ2-3; 8 positions agree with TRBD2. This CDR3 region has 17 residues. The germline CDR1 and CDR2 sequences are SGHTA and FQGNSA. V was pared by 1 base and J by 2 bases, with 8 bases of the junction left unmatched. The chain's CDR3 is CASSLVRRRGVTDTQYF. The CDR3 nucleotides are TGTGCCAGCAGCTTAGTTCGGAGGCGGGGGGTCACAGATACGCAGTATTTT.

In this sample, this clonotype turned up many times. This chain links TRBV28 with TRBJ1-5, with 7 bases aligning to TRBD1. The germline V gene encodes CDR1 MDHEN and CDR2 SYDVKM. The length of the CDR3 is 15 residues. The junction had 8 bases not matched to a gene; V was cut back by 6 bases and J by 3 bases. CDR3 in amino acids: CASRPRDRINQPQHF. As DNA, the CDR3 is TGTGCCAGCAGGCCTCGGGACAGAATCAATCAGCCCCAGCATTTT. The complete variable domain, with remaining parts taken from reference TRBV28 and TRBJ1-5, reads DVKVTQSSRYLVKRTGEKVFLECVQDMDHENMFWYRQDPGLGLRLIYFSYDVKMKEKGDIPEGYSVSREKKERFSLILESASTNQTSMYLCASRPRDRINQPQHFGDGTRLSIL.

To note about this clonotype: Relative to the germline gene, one junction end is altered; a read error may explain this. V and J are TRBV7-3 and TRBJ2-5, with unresolved D. Germline V lookup: CDR1 SGHTA, CDR2 FQGTGA. This CDR3 contains 13 residues. The DNA for the CDR3 is TGTTCCAGCAGCAAAGGTAGCCAAGAGACCCAGTACTTC. It is translated as CSSSKGSQETQYF. The whole variable domain, filled in from reference TRBV7-3 and TRBJ2-5, reads GAGVSQTPSNKVTEKGKYVELRCDPISGHTALYWYRQSLGQGPEFLIYFQGTGAADDSGLPNDRFFAVRPEGSVSTLKIQRTERGDSAVYLCSSSKGSQETQYFGPGTRLLVL.

This clonotype has just a few counts. The chain is built from TRBV11-1 and TRBJ1-2; D might be TRBD1 (5 bases). The CDR3 sequence is 16 residues long. V was pared by 3 bases and J by 1 base, with 15 bases between. Per germline, CDR1 SGHAT and CDR2 FQDESV (reference sequence). CDR3 residues: CASSFDRQRHNYGYTF. DNA of the CDR3: TGTGCCAGCAGCTTCGACAGACAGCGTCATAACTATGGCTACACCTTC.

The gene calls are TRBV6-6 and TRBJ1-2; 9 nucleotides line up with TRBD1. CDR1 and CDR2 from the germline V gene are MNHNY and SVGAGI (reference sequence). V lost 11 bases, J lost 6 bases, and 16 bases stayed unmatched. The CDR3 length is 15 residues. The CDR3 DNA reads TGTGCCGTACTCGCCCCCGGGACAGGGAAGAATGGCTACACCTTC. Protein sequence: CAVLAPGTGKNGYTF.

This clonotype turned up a few times. The chain recombines TRBV2 with TRBJ1-1; 9 positions agree with TRBD1. CDR3 length: 15 amino acids. V was clipped by 10 bases and J by 3 bases; unmatched bases: 12. Germline V CDR1 and CDR2: SNHLY, FYNNEI. Here the CDR3 DNA reads TGTGCCACCCAACTAGGACAGGGGTCGGACACTGAAGCTTTCTTT. The encoded protein is CATQLGQGSDTEAFF.

V gene TRBV20-1 combines with J gene TRBJ1-1; possibly TRBD1 for D (6 bases). The CDR3 runs 14 residues. Trimming stripped 3 bases from V and 4 bases from J, with 15 bases between. The V gene's germline CDR1 is DFQATT and CDR2 SNEGSKA (reference sequence). DNA of the CDR3: TGCAGTGCTAGGGGGTCAGGGGTTGTCACTGAAGCTTTCTTT. It codes for CSARGSGVVTEAFF.

This chain links TRBV6-5 with TRBJ1-2; D may be TRBD1 (6 bases). V lost 0 bases and J lost 4, with 15 bases in between. The CDR3 sequence is 16 residues long. The germline gives CDR1 MNHEY, CDR2 SVGAGI. This chain's CDR3 is CASSYSTTGSGYGYTF. CDR3 DNA sequence: TGTGCCAGCAGTTACTCGACCACAGGGTCTGGCTATGGCTACACCTTC.

This clonotype occurred a few times. The gene calls are TRBV27 and TRBJ2-2; perhaps TRBD1 as D (5 bases). Germline V gene data show CDR1 as MNHEY and CDR2 as SMNVEV (reference sequence). The V and J ends lost 4 bases and 9 bases respectively, with 18 bases between them. The CDR3 contains 15 residues. The DNA of the CDR3 is TGTGCCAGCAGTTCAAGTCCCCAGGGTAGCCGGGAGCTGTTTTTT. It codes for CASSSSPQGSRELFF.

This clonotype appeared a few times. The chain carries TRBV2 and TRBJ2-4; D unresolved. CDR3 size: 14 residues. Germline V gene lookup returns CDR1 SNHLY and CDR2 FYNNEI. Deletions cut 6 bases from V and 0 bases from J, with 9 bases between. CDR3: CASRVGLAKNIQYF. CDR3 DNA: TGTGCCAGCAGAGTCGGGCTAGCCAAAAACATTCAGTACTTC.

This clonotype was seen ten or more times. CDR3 nucleotide sequence: TGTGCCAGCAGCATGCGACAGGGGAGCTCCTACGAGCAGTACTTC. Translating it yields CASSMRQGSSYEQYF. V and J are TRBV7-7 and TRBJ2-7; 8 bases agree with TRBD1. The CDR3 runs to 15 residues. V gave up 5 bases and J gave up 0 bases; unmatched junction bases: 6. Germline V gives CDR1 SSHAT, CDR2 FNYEAQ (reference sequence).

This chain connects TRBV27 to TRBJ1-2; 7 bases align to TRBD1. Losses at the gene ends were 5 bases for V and 4 bases for J; bases not matched to a gene: 10. CDR1 is MNHEY and CDR2 is SMNVEV in the germline V gene (reference sequence). The CDR3 loop spans 15 amino acids. The CDR3 spells CASSPRPQGGYGYTF. The CDR3, as DNA: TGTGCCAGCAGTCCCCGCCCGCAGGGGGGCTATGGCTACACCTTC.

Ten or more counts support this clonotype. J is TRBJ2-7 and V is TRBV7-9; D may be TRBD2 (5 bases). Germline CDR1 reads SEHNR; CDR2 reads FQNEAQ (reference sequence). This CDR3 has 13 amino acids. Trimming cost V 5 bases and J 6 bases, with 14 bases left between them. This CDR3 is CASSSGLGAEQYF. The DNA for the CDR3 is TGTGCCAGCAGCAGCGGACTCGGAGCCGAGCAGTACTTC. The full variable domain, rest sourced from reference TRBV7-9 and TRBJ2-7, is DTGVSQNPRHKITKRGQNVTFRCDPISEHNRLYWYRQTLGQGPEFLTYFQNEAQLEKSRLLSDRFSAERPKGSFSTLEIQRTEQGDSAMYLCASSSGLGAEQYFGPGTRLTVT.

The chain is built from TRBV7-4 and TRBJ1-5; 8 positions agree with TRBD1. The CDR3 runs 14 residues. Germline-derived CDR1 and CDR2 are SGHVT and SQSDAQ. V shed 3 bases and J 6 bases; nucleotides not matched to a gene: 4. The CDR3 loop is CASSFGTGGQPQHF. Here the CDR3 DNA reads TGTGCCAGCAGCTTCGGTACAGGGGGTCAGCCCCAGCATTTT.

V and J are TRBV11-2 and TRBJ2-3; 12 bases fit TRBD2. J lost 1 base, V lost 2 bases, and 10 bases had no gene match. Germline lookup yields CDR1 SGHAT and CDR2 FQNNGV. The CDR3 has 19 residues. The CDR3 reads CASSLSLAGGDKRTDTQYF. The CDR3, as DNA: TGTGCCAGCAGCTTATCCCTAGCGGGGGGGGACAAACGCACAGATACGCAGTATTTT.

This clonotype came up once. The gene calls are TRBV28 and TRBJ2-7; TRBD1 might be the D (6 bases). Germline lookup yields CDR1 MDHEN and CDR2 SYDVKM. V was trimmed by 4 bases and J by 5 bases, leaving 12 bases between them. The length of the CDR3 is 13 residues. As DNA, the CDR3 is TGTGCCAGCAGTTCACCCGGGACAAACGAGCAGTACTTC. As protein: CASSSPGTNEQYF.

This clonotype came up once. The chain couples TRBV4-1 to TRBJ2-7, with 10 bases lining up with TRBD1. Losses at the gene ends were 2 bases for V and 5 bases for J; bases not matched to a gene: 6. Per germline, CDR1 MGHRA and CDR2 YSYEKL. The CDR3 totals 15 residues. The CDR3: CASSQPGQGLNEQYF. DNA of the CDR3: TGCGCCAGCAGCCAACCGGGACAGGGGCTGAACGAGCAGTACTTC.

This clonotype was observed a single time. The chain has TRBV6-1 and TRBJ2-7; the match to TRBD2 covers 16 bases. The ends lost 5 bases at V and 5 bases at J; junction bases unmatched: 6. Germline loops: CDR1 MNHNS, CDR2 SASEGT. The CDR3 totals 16 residues. The CDR3 DNA is TGTGCCAGCAGTTACGGGACTAGCGGGGGGGCCGACGAGCAGTACTTC. This encodes CASSYGTSGGADEQYF.